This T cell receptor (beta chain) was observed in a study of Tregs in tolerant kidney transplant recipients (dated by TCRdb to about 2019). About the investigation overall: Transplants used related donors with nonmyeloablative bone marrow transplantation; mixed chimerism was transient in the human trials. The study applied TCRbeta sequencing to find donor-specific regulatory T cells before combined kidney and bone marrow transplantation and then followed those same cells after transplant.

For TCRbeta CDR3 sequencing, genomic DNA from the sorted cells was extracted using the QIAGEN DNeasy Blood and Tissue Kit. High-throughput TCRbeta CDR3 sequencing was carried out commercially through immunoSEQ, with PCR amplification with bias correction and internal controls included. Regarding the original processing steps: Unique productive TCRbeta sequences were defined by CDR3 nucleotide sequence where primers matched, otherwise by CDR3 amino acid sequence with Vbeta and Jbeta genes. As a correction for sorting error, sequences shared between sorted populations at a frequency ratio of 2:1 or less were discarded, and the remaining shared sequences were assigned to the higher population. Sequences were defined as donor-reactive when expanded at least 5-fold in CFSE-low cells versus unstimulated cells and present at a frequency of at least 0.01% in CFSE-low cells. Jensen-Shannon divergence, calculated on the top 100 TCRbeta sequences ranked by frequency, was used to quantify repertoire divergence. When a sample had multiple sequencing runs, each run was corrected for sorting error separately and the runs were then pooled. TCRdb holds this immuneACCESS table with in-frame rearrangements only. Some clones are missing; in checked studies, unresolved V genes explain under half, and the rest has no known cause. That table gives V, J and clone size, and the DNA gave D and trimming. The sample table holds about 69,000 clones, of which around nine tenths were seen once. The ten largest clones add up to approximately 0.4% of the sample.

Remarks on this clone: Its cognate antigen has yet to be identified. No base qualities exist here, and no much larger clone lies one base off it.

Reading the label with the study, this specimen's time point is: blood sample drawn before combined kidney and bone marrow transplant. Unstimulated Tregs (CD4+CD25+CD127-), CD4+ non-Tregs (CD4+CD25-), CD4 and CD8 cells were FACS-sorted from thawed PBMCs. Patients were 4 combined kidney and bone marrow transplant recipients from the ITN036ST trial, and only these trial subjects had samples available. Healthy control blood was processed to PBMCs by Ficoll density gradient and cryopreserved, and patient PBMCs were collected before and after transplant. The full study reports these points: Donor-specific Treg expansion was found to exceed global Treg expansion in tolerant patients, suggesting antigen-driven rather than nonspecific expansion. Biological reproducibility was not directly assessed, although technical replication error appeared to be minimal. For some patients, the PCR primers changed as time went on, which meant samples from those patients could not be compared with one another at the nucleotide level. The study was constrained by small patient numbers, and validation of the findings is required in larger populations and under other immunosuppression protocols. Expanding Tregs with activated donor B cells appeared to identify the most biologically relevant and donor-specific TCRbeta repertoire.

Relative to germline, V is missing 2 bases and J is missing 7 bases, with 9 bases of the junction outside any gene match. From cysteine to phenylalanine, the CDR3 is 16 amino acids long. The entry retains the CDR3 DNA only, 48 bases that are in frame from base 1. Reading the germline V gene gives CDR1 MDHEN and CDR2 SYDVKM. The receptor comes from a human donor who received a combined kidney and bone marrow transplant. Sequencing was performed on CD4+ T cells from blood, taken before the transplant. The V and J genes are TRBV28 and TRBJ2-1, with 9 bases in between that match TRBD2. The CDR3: CASSLASSGTGNEQFF. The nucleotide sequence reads TGTGCCAGCAGTTTAGCTTCTAGCGGGACGGGGAATGAGCAGTTCTTC.